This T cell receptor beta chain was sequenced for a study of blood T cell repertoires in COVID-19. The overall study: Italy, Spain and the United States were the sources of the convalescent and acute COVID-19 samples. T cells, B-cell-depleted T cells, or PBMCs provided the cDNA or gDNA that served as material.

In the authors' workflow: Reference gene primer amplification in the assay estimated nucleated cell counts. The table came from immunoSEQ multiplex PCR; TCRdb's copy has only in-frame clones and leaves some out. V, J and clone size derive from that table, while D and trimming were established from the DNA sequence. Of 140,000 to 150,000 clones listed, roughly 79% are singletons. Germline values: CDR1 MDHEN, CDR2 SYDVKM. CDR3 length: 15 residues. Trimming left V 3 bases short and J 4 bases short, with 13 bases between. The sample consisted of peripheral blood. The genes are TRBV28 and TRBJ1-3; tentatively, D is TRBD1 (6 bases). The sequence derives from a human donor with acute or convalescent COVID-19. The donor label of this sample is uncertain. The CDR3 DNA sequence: TGTGCCAGCAGTTTGCAAACAGGGACCGGAAACACCATATATTTT. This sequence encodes CASSLQTGTGNTIYF.